Below are 3 T cell receptor beta chains sequenced from a single sample in a study of blood T cell repertoires in COVID-19. Profiling relied on immunoSEQ multiplex PCR, and the TCRdb table lists in-frame clones only, not all of them. The data hold about 200,000 clones, with 70% to 90% observed a single time. Sample: PBMCs or T cells enriched from blood (not recorded which). The receptors originated from a woman in her forties with acute COVID-19.

This clone was found many times. The gene calls are TRBV3-1 (or the pseudogene TRBV3-2) and TRBJ1-1; a weak D match, TRBD1 (5 bases). CDR1 and CDR2 from the germline V gene are LGHDT and YNNKEL (reference sequence). V was pared by 1 base and J by 2 bases, with 17 bases between. The CDR3 has 17 amino acids. The CDR3 DNA follows: TGTGCCAGCAGCCAAGCTTGGGAGGGGCCGCTAAACACTGAAGCTTTCTTT. This encodes CASSQAWEGPLNTEAFF.

The chain uses TRBV27 and TRBJ2-7, with 7 bases lining up with TRBD1. Per the germline V gene, CDR1 is MNHEY and CDR2 is SMNVEV (reference sequence). The CDR3 is made up of 15 amino acids. V gave up 8 bases and J gave up 11 bases; unmatched junction bases: 21. CDR3 nucleotide sequence: TGTGCCAGCCTCGAACAGGGGCAGATCCCCGGGAAGGAGTACTTC. This sequence encodes CASLEQGQIPGKEYF.

There are many counts of this clone. This sequence joins TRBV14 and TRBJ1-2; TRBD1 matches at 7 bases. CDR3 length: 14 amino acids. The V gene's germline CDR1 is SGHDN and CDR2 FVKESK. V was pared by 4 bases and J by 3 bases, with 5 bases of the junction left unmatched. CDR3: CASSPRQGYYGYTF. The CDR3 nucleotides read TGTGCCAGCAGCCCCAGACAGGGCTACTATGGCTACACCTTC.